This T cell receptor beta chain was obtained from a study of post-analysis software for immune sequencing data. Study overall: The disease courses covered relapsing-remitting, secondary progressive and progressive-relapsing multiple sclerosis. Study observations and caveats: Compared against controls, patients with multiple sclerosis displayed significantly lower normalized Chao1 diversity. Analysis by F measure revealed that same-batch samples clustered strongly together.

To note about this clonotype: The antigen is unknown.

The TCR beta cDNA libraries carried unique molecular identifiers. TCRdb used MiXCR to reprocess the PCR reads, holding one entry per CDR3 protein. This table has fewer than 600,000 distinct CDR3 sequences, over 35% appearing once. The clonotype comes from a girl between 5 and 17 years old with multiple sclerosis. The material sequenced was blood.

CDR3 loop: CASRLQGSNEQFF. DNA of the CDR3: TGTGCCAGCAGACTACAGGGTTCCAATGAGCAGTTCTTC. This chain connects TRBV6-5 to TRBJ2-1, with a weak D call TRBD1 (6 bases). This CDR3 is built from 13 residues. Trimming pared 6 bases from V and 6 bases from J, leaving 12 bases between. Germline values: CDR1 MNHEY, CDR2 SVGAGI.